The 3 T cell receptor beta chains presented below share a single source sample, sequenced in a study of T cells in localized non-small cell lung cancer. Repertoires were generated with immunoSEQ multiplex PCR, while TCRdb's copy carries only in-frame clones and drops some. Of about 26,000 clones in the sample, more than 85% were seen once. Sequencing used peripheral blood, obtained before any cancer treatment. Receptors originate from a female donor over 55 with stage II squamous cell lung carcinoma.

V and J are TRBV2 and TRBJ2-1; the D gene could be TRBD1 or TRBD2 (7 bases each). The V gene lost 5 bases and the J gene lost 7 bases, with 18 bases spanning the gap. The CDR3 spans 15 residues. Germline assignment: CDR1 SNHLY and CDR2 FYNNEI. CDR3 sequence (DNA): TGTGCCAGCAGTCCGCTAGCGGTCAGGGGGAATGAGCAGTTCTTC. This sequence encodes CASSPLAVRGNEQFF.

The rearrangement uses TRBV6-1 and TRBJ2-3; TRBD2 aligns across 11 bases. V lost 3 bases, J lost 2 bases, and 10 bases stayed unmatched. The CDR3 runs to 18 residues. Germline V gene lookup returns CDR1 MNHNS and CDR2 SASEGT. In nucleotides, the CDR3 is TGTGCCAGCAGTGAGCCTAGCGGGGGGCCGAACTTCACAGATACGCAGTATTTT. Translating gives CASSEPSGGPNFTDTQYF.

J is TRBJ2-5 and V is TRBV7-7, with a weak D call TRBD1 (6 bases). Trimming pared 2 bases from V and 5 bases from J, leaving 12 bases between. There are 14 residues in the CDR3. CDR1 and CDR2 (germline): SSHAT, FNYEAQ (reference sequence). Here the CDR3 reads CASSLQGLGETQYF. The CDR3 region has the DNA TGTGCCAGCAGCTTACAGGGGCTAGGGGAGACCCAGTACTTC.